This is a list of T cell receptor beta chains from one sample in a study of spatial heterogeneity in lung cancer. TCRdb itself ran the 5' RACE reads through MiXCR, one entry per CDR3 protein. This table holds 9,500 to 12,000 distinct CDR3 sequences, approximately 7.2% found once. Sequencing used lung tumor tissue, obtained at surgery. These receptors were collected from a female donor with early-stage non-small cell lung cancer. Both conserved end residues are part of each CDR3. Fields, in order: D gene, J gene, CDR3 length, V gene, clone size, CDR3 DNA, CDR3 protein. A D gene is named only where the DNA matches it firmly. Expanded clones get a size class; other rows say once, few or many, or leave the size out.

d_call: .; j_call: TRBJ1-1; cdr3_length: 13; v_call: TRBV7-2; clone_size: many; cdr3_nt: TGTGCCAGCAGCGTAATGAGGCGCACTGAAGCTTTCTTT; cdr3_aa: CASSVMRRTEAFF
d_call: .; j_call: TRBJ1-3; cdr3_length: 16; v_call: TRBV5-1; clone_size: many; cdr3_nt: TGCGCCAGCAGCTTGGATTCAACTAGCTCTGGAAACACCATATATTTT; cdr3_aa: CASSLDSTSSGNTIYF
d_call: .; j_call: TRBJ2-3; cdr3_length: 12; v_call: TRBV12-3/TRBV12-4; clone_size: many; cdr3_nt: TGTGCCAGCAGTTTAAAGGGAGCCACGCAGTATTTT; cdr3_aa: CASSLKGATQYF
d_call: .; j_call: TRBJ1-2; cdr3_length: 15; v_call: TRBV5-1; clone_size: medium-sized; cdr3_nt: TGCGCCAGCAGCTTGGCCGGGACCACTAACTATGGCTACACCTTC; cdr3_aa: CASSLAGTTNYGYTF
d_call: TRBD1; j_call: TRBJ2-2; cdr3_length: 16; v_call: TRBV5-1; clone_size: .; cdr3_nt: TGCGCCAGCAGCCACCGGACAGGAACGAACACCGGGGAGCTGTTTTTT; cdr3_aa: CASSHRTGTNTGELFF
d_call: .; j_call: TRBJ2-6; cdr3_length: 14; v_call: TRBV20-1; clone_size: many; cdr3_nt: TGCAGTGCTATGAGTACTACCGGGGCCAACGTCCTGACTTTC; cdr3_aa: CSAMSTTGANVLTF
d_call: TRBD1; j_call: TRBJ1-1; cdr3_length: 12; v_call: TRBV30; clone_size: many; cdr3_nt: TGTGCCTGGAGCGACAGGGGAACTGAAGCTTTCTTT; cdr3_aa: CAWSDRGTEAFF
d_call: TRBD1; j_call: TRBJ1-5; cdr3_length: 15; v_call: TRBV7-3; clone_size: medium-sized; cdr3_nt: TGTGCCAGCATCAAAAAAAAGGGGGCGGCTCAGCCCCAGCATTTT; cdr3_aa: CASIKKKGAAQPQHF
d_call: TRBD1; j_call: TRBJ1-1; cdr3_length: 13; v_call: TRBV10-3; clone_size: medium-sized; cdr3_nt: TGTGCCATCAGCGGGACAGGGGACACTGAAGCTTTCTTT; cdr3_aa: CAISGTGDTEAFF
d_call: .; j_call: TRBJ1-6; cdr3_length: 17; v_call: TRBV9; clone_size: .; cdr3_nt: TGTGCCAGCAGCGGGGGGTCCTCCTGGGTTGTGAATTCACCCCTCCACTTT; cdr3_aa: CASSGGSSWVVNSPLHF
d_call: .; j_call: TRBJ2-5; cdr3_length: 15; v_call: TRBV10-3; clone_size: .; cdr3_nt: TGTGCCATCAGTGAAGCTAGGGACCTGGGGGAGACCCAGTACTTC; cdr3_aa: CAISEARDLGETQYF
d_call: TRBD1; j_call: TRBJ2-6; cdr3_length: 17; v_call: TRBV6-5; clone_size: many; cdr3_nt: TGTGCCAGCAGTCCCACAGGGGGCGCGATAGGGGCCAACGTCCTGACTTTC; cdr3_aa: CASSPTGGAIGANVLTF
d_call: .; j_call: TRBJ2-3; cdr3_length: 17; v_call: TRBV10-3; clone_size: many; cdr3_nt: TGTGCCATTGCAGCCTGGGGAGCGGGTTTTAGCACAGATACGCAGTATTTT; cdr3_aa: CAIAAWGAGFSTDTQYF
d_call: .; j_call: TRBJ2-1; cdr3_length: 11; v_call: TRBV7-2; clone_size: medium-sized; cdr3_nt: TGTGCCAGCAGTCAGGGTGGTGAGCAGTTCTTC; cdr3_aa: CASSQGGEQFF
d_call: .; j_call: TRBJ1-2; cdr3_length: 12; v_call: TRBV20-1; clone_size: .; cdr3_nt: TGCAGTGCTAGGACAGTTAACTATGGCTACACCTTC; cdr3_aa: CSARTVNYGYTF
d_call: .; j_call: TRBJ2-3; cdr3_length: 14; v_call: TRBV6-6; clone_size: many; cdr3_nt: TGTGCCAGCAGTTACTCGGAGGGGGCAGATACGCAGTATTTT; cdr3_aa: CASSYSEGADTQYF
d_call: .; j_call: TRBJ1-2; cdr3_length: 13; v_call: TRBV14; clone_size: .; cdr3_nt: TGTGCCAGCAGTCGCGACGTTGACTATGGCTACACCTTC; cdr3_aa: CASSRDVDYGYTF
d_call: .; j_call: TRBJ1-2; cdr3_length: 16; v_call: TRBV6-2/TRBV6-3; clone_size: medium-sized; cdr3_nt: TGTGCCAGCAGTGCTCCTGCAGGGTTGAGAAACTATGGCTACACCTTC; cdr3_aa: CASSAPAGLRNYGYTF
d_call: .; j_call: TRBJ1-4; cdr3_length: 12; v_call: TRBV10-3; clone_size: many; cdr3_nt: TGTGCCATCAGTGAGTCGAAAGAAAAACTGTTTTTT; cdr3_aa: CAISESKEKLFF
d_call: .; j_call: TRBJ1-3; cdr3_length: 15; v_call: TRBV7-2; clone_size: many; cdr3_nt: TGTGCCAGCAGCTTAGCGAGGCTCTCTGGAAACACCATATATTTT; cdr3_aa: CASSLARLSGNTIYF
d_call: .; j_call: TRBJ1-6; cdr3_length: 15; v_call: TRBV11-2; clone_size: medium-sized; cdr3_nt: TGTGCCAGCAACGTAGCAGCGGGGCCCACATCACCCCTCCACTTT; cdr3_aa: CASNVAAGPTSPLHF
d_call: TRBD1; j_call: TRBJ1-1; cdr3_length: 15; v_call: TRBV6-1; clone_size: many; cdr3_nt: TGTGCCAGCAGTCAGACCGACAGGGGGCGGACTGAAGCTTTCTTT; cdr3_aa: CASSQTDRGRTEAFF
d_call: .; j_call: TRBJ2-7; cdr3_length: 14; v_call: TRBV5-1; clone_size: many; cdr3_nt: TGCGCCAGCAGCTTGGGTACCTCGGGCCGGGAGCAGTACTTC; cdr3_aa: CASSLGTSGREQYF
d_call: .; j_call: TRBJ2-3; cdr3_length: 15; v_call: TRBV7-9; clone_size: few; cdr3_nt: TGTGCCAGCAGCTTCGGGGCGGACGCCACAGATACGCAGTATTTT; cdr3_aa: CASSFGADATDTQYF
d_call: .; j_call: TRBJ2-1; cdr3_length: 12; v_call: TRBV5-6; clone_size: many; cdr3_nt: TGTGCCAGCAGGTGGGCAACCAATGAGCAGTTCTTC; cdr3_aa: CASRWATNEQFF
d_call: .; j_call: TRBJ1-5; cdr3_length: 16; v_call: TRBV18; clone_size: few; cdr3_nt: TGTGCCAGCTCACCACCGGAAGTGGTAATCAATCAGCCCCAGCATTTT; cdr3_aa: CASSPPEVVINQPQHF
d_call: TRBD1; j_call: TRBJ2-3; cdr3_length: 14; v_call: TRBV2; clone_size: .; cdr3_nt: TGTGCCAGCGCGGGACAGGGGGTGGCAGATACGCAGTATTTT; cdr3_aa: CASAGQGVADTQYF
d_call: .; j_call: TRBJ1-1; cdr3_length: 14; v_call: TRBV18; clone_size: .; cdr3_nt: TGTGCCAGCTCGGAAGCGCAGGGGAACACTGAAGCTTTCTTT; cdr3_aa: CASSEAQGNTEAFF
d_call: TRBD1; j_call: TRBJ2-5; cdr3_length: 16; v_call: TRBV9; clone_size: many; cdr3_nt: TGTGCCAGCAGCTCGCGGACAGGGGGTGACCAAGAGACCCAGTACTTC; cdr3_aa: CASSSRTGGDQETQYF